This T cell receptor beta chain was recorded in a study of T cells in Graves' hyperthyroidism and ophthalmopathy (dated by TCRdb to the late 2010s). Background for the entire study: Peripheral blood samples were taken at the time of initial diagnosis, prior to any treatment. A discovery cohort of about a hundred patients, about 44 with Graves' ophthalmopathy and 55 to 60 with stable Graves' hyperthyroidism, was used to find distinguishing TCR V-J signatures. Prospective prediction of ophthalmopathy was tested in an independent validation cohort of 18 to 20 hyperthyroidism patients and 17 patients who later progressed to ophthalmopathy. The 90 to 100 discovery patients were randomly divided into training and test sets at a 7:3 ratio. In addition, the study compared T-cell repertoires in thyroid tissue and in blood from about 6 Graves' hyperthyroidism patients. Once sampling was done, hyperthyroidism patients were given methimazole at a starting dose of 30 mg daily, whereas ophthalmopathy patients were given high-dose intravenous methylprednisolone. According to the paper, TCR Vbeta CDR3 sequencing was carried out on 120 to 150 peripheral blood samples, which came from 40 to 45 ophthalmopathy, roughly 75 hyperthyroidism and 17 progressor patients.

Ophthalmopathy patients had moderately to severely active disease, Clinical Activity Score of at least 3, NOSPECS grade of at least 4, and duration under 3 months. Patients with uncontrolled infections, other autoimmune diseases, pregnancy or lactation were excluded. Diagnoses relied on clinical symptoms, serum thyroxine and TRAb, thyroid ultrasound and orbital computed tomography. PBMCs were isolated from about 9.1 ml of fresh peripheral blood by Ficoll-Paque density gradient centrifugation. Trizol reagent was used to extract total RNA, and RNA quality was then checked on an Agilent 2100 Bioanalyzer. General study outcomes and caveats: Sample size was not statistically predetermined, and blinding of investigators to group allocation was not performed. Most expanded thyroid clonotypes (frequency above 0.001) were also detected in blood, a finding suggesting that blood repertoires may reflect thyroid immune responses. In validation, progression to ophthalmopathy was predicted by the model with roughly 71% sensitivity and roughly 76% specificity, a median of around 5.9 months before onset. In cross-validation, a model built on a 13 V-J signature told ophthalmopathy apart from stable hyperthyroidism with approximately 90% sensitivity and approximately 81% specificity, and in testing the same model reached 80%/75%.

This clonotype was observed many times. Its antigen has not been determined. No qualities accompany the bases; no much larger clone lies one base away. The TCR beta CDR3 regions were amplified from RNA transcripts. A first-round RT-PCR of the TCR CDR3 used the HTBI primer set with the Qiagen OneStep RT-PCR kit. The libraries were constructed in a second round of multiplex PCR and then size-selected and purified. Paired-end sequencing of the libraries was performed with 100 bp reads on an Illumina HiSeq2000. In the source study's methods: Raw data were processed with SOAPnuke, discarding reads with adapters, uncalled bases, mean Phred below 15, or no exact constant-primer or identifier match. COPE v1.2.5 was used to merge the high-quality paired reads, and each unique nucleotide sequence was defined as a clonotype. MiTCR v1.1 was used to align the clonotypes against IMGT TRBV, TRBD and TRBJ reference segments. Only V-J combinations with frequency above 0.0001, covering 99.2% of repertoires, were analysed. The TCS score was defined as F50 (clonal expansion) divided by E x V (chaos), with BLOSUM62-based TCRdist calculated between CDR3 peptides within each V-J. Welch's t-statistics and random forest reduced around 510 V-J features to 10 to 15, which were used in a naive Bayes classifier (R e1071). TCRdb redid the processing of the public reads, applying fastp at Q25 and MiXCR, and retained in-frame beta chains. Each entry merges the rows of one CDR3 protein and shows their most common DNA and genes. Clone size and V and J calls follow TCRdb, not the original study. The sample contains 300,000 to 450,000 distinct CDR3 sequences, about a sixth of them found a single time. Together, the top ten hold 15% of the sample.

The trim is 5 bases for V and 2 bases for J, with a gap of 17 bases between the germline ends. From the cysteine up to the phenylalanine, the CDR3 has a length of 15 residues. The kept DNA is CDR3 alone, 45 bases in frame from the first base. CDR1 SGHRS and CDR2 YFSETQ were looked up in the germline V gene. The sequenced sample consisted of blood. The chain was built from TRBV5-1 and TRBJ2-7; there is no confident call for the D gene. The receptor was derived from a woman aged 35 to 49 with Graves' ophthalmopathy. At the DNA level, the sequence is TGCGCCAGCAGTCAGGATATTAGGGCCCCCTACGAGCAGTACTTC. It translates to CASSQDIRAPYEQYF.